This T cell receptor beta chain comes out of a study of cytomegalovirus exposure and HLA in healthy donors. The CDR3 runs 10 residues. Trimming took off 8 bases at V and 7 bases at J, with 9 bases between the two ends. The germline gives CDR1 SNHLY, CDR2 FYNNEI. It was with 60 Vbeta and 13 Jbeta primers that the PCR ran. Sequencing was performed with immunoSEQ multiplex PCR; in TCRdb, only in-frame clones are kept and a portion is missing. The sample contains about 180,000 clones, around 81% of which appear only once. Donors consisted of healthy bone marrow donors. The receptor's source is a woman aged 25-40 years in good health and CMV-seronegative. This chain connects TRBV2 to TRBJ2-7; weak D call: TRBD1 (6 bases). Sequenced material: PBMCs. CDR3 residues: CASEGVEQYF. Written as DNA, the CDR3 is TGTGCCAGCGAGGGGGTGGAGCAGTACTTC.